Given below is one TCR beta chain in context. The data are from a study of tumor-infiltrating lymphocytes in primary liver carcinoma. Background on the study: About 3.65 to 8 million productive TCRbeta reads were obtained from the samples, with similar numbers across tissue types.

This CDR3 spans 14 amino acids. Germline loops: CDR1 SQVTM, CDR2 ANQGSEA. Both RNA and DNA were isolated together from about 20-30 mg of bulk tissue that had not been sorted. A constant-region primer primed TCR beta cDNA synthesis from around 500 ng of total RNA. Three nested multiplex PCR rounds, a slightly modified ARM-PCR method, built the TCR beta libraries. A C-beta reverse primer was combined with TRBV1-TRBV30 forward primers in the first two PCR rounds, and each round had about 10 cycles. TCRdb re-derived calls from the multiplex PCR reads in MiXCR, one entry per CDR3 protein. The sample comprises about 92,000 distinct CDR3 sequences, approximately 68% of which are singletons, and around 25% rests with the top ten.

The sample taken for sequencing was tumor-adjacent normal liver tissue. The rearrangement joins TRBV29-1 to TRBJ2-1, with 9 nucleotides matching TRBD1. The clonotype comes from a man aged 40-49 years with primary liver carcinoma and hepatitis B virus infection. CDR3 bases: TGCGGTGGTAGCCGGGGGACAGGGTGGAATGAGCAGTTCTTC. This gives the protein CGGSRGTGWNEQFF.